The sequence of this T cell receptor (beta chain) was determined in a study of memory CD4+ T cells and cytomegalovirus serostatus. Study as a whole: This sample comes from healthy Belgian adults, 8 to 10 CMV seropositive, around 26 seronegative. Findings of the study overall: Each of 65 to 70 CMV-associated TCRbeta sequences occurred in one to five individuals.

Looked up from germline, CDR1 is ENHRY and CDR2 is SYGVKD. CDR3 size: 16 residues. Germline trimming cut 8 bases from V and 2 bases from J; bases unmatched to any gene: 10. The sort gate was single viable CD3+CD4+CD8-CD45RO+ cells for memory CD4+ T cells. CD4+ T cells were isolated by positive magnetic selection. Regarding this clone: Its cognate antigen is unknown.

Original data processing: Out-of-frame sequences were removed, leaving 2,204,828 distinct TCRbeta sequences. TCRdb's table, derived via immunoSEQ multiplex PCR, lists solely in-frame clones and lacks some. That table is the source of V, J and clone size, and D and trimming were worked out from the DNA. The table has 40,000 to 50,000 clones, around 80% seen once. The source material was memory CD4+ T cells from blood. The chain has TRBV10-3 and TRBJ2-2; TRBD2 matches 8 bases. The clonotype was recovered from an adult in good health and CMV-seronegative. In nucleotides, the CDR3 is TGTGCCATCTCCGCGACTAGCGTGTCCAACACCGGGGAGCTGTTTTTT. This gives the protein CAISATSVSNTGELFF.